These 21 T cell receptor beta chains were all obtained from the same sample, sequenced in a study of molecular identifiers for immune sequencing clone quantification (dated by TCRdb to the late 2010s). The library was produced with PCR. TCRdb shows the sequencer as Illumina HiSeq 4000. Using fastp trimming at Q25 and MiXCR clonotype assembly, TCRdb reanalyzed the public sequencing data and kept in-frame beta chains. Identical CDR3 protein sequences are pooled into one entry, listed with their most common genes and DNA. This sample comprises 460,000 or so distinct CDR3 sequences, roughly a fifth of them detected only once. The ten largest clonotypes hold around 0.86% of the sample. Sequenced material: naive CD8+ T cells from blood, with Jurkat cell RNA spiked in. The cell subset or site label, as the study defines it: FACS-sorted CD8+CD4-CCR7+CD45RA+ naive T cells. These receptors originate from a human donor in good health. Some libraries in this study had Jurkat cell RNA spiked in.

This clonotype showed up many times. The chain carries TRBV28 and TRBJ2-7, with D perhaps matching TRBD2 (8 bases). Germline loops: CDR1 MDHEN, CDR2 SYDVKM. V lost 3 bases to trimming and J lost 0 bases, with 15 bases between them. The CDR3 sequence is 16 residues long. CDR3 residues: CASSFGSGTASYEQYF. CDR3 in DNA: TGTGCCAGCAGTTTTGGTAGCGGGACAGCCTCCTACGAGCAGTACTTC.

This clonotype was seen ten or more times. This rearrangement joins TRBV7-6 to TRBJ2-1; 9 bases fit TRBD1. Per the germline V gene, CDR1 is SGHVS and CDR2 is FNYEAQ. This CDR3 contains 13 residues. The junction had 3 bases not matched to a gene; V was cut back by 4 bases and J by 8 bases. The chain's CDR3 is CASSSTGGDEQFF. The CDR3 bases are TGTGCCAGCAGCTCTACAGGGGGCGATGAGCAGTTCTTC.

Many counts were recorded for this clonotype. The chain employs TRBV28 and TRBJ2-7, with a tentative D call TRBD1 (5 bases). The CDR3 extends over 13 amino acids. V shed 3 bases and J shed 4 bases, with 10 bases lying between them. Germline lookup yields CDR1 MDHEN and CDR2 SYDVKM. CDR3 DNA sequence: TGTGCCAGCAGTTTCAGGGTCACGTACGAGCAGTACTTC. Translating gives CASSFRVTYEQYF.

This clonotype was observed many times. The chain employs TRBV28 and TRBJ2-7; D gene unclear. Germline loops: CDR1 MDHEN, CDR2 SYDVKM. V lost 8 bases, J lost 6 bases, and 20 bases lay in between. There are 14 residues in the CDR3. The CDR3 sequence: CASQDTATLREQYF. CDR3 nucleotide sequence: TGTGCCAGCCAAGACACTGCCACCCTACGCGAGCAGTACTTC.

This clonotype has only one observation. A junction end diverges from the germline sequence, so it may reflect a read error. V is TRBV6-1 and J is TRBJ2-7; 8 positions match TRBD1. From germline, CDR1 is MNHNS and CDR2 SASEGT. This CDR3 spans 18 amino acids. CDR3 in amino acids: CASRKYPLGQVESDERYF. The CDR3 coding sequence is TGCGCCAGCCGAAAATATCCACTGGGACAGGTAGAATCCGACGAGCGGTACTTC.

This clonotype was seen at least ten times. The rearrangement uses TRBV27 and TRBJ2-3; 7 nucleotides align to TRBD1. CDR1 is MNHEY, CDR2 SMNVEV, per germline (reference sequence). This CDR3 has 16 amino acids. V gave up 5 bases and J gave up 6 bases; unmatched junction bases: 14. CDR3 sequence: CASSPISGQAHDTQYF. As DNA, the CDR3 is TGTGCCAGCAGTCCAATATCAGGACAGGCTCACGATACGCAGTATTTT.

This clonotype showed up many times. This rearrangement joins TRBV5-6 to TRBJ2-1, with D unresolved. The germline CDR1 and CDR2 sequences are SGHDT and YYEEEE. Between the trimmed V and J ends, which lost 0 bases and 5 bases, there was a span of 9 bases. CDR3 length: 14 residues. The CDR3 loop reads CASSLAPKDNEQFF. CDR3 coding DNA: TGTGCCAGCAGCTTGGCACCGAAAGACAATGAGCAGTTCTTC. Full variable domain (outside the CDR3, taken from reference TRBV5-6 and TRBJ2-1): DAGVTQSPTHLIKTRGQQVTLRCSPKSGHDTVSWYQQALGQGPQFIFQYYEEEERQRGNFPDRFSGHQFPNYSSELNVNALLLGDSALYLCASSLAPKDNEQFFGPGTRLTVL.

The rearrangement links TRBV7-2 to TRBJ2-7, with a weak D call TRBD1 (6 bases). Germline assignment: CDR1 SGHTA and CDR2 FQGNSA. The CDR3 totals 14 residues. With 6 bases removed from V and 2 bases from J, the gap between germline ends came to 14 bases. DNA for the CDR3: TGTGCCAGCAGTTACTACACAGGGCCCTACGAGCAGTACTTC. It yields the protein CASSYYTGPYEQYF.

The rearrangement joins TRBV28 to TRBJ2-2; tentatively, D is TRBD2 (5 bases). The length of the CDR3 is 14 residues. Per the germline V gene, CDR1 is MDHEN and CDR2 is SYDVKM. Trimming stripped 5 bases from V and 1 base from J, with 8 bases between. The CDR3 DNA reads TGTGCCAGCAGTACTGCGGGGAACACCGGGGAGCTGTTTTTT. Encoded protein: CASSTAGNTGELFF.

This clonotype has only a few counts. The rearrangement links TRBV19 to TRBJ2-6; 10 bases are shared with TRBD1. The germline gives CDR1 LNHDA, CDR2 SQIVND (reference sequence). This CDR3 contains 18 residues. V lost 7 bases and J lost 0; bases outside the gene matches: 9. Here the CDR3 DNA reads TGTGCCAGTACCTCGACAGGGGGCCCCCACTCTGGGGCCAACGTCCTGACTTTC. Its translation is CASTSTGGPHSGANVLTF.

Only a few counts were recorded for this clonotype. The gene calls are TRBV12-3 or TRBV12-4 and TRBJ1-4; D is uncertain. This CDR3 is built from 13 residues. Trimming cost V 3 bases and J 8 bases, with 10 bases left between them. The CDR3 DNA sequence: TGTGCCAGCAGTTTCGCCAAGGGAGAAAAACTGTTTTTT. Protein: CASSFAKGEKLFF.

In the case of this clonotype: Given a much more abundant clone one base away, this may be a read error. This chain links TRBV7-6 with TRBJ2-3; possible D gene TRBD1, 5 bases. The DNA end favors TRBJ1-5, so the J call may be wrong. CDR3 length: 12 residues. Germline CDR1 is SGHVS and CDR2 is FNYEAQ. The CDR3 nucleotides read TGTGCCAGCCGGGACGTTGACGATACGCAGCATTTT. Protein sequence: CASRDVDDTQHF.

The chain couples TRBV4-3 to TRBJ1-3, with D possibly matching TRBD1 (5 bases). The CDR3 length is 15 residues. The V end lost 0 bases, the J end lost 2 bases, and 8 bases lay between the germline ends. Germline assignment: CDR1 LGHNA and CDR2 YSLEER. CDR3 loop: CASSQDLGAGNTIYF. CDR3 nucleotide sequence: TGCGCCAGCAGCCAAGATCTAGGGGCTGGAAACACCATATATTTT.

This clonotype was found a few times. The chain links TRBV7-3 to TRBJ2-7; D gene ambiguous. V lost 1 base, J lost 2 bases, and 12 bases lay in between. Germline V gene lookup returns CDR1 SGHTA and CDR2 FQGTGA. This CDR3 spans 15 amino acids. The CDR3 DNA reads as TGTGCCAGCAGCTTAAGCCCCTCGCCGGCCTACGAGCAGTACTTC. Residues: CASSLSPSPAYEQYF.

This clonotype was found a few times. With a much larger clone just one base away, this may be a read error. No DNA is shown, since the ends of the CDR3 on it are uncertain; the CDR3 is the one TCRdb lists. CDR3 region: CASSFAQGSYEQCF. J is TRBJ2-7 and V is TRBV5-3; the table calls TRBD1, which could not be checked here. TRBV5-3 is filed as an ORF, its function uncertain. The CDR3 is 14 amino acids in total, end residues counted.

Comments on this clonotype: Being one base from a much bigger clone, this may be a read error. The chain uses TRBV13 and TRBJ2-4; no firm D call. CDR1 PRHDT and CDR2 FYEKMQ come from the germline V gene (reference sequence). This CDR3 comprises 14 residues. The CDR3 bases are TGTGCCAACAGCGACCGTGGAGCCAAAAACATTCAGTACTTC. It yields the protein CANSDRGAKNIQYF.

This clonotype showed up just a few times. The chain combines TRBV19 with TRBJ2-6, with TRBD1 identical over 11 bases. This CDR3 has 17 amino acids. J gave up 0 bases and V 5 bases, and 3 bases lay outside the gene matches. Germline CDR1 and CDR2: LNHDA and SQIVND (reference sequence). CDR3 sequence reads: CASSLDRGPSGANVLTF. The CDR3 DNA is TGTGCCAGTAGTTTGGACAGGGGGCCCTCTGGGGCCAACGTCCTGACTTTC.

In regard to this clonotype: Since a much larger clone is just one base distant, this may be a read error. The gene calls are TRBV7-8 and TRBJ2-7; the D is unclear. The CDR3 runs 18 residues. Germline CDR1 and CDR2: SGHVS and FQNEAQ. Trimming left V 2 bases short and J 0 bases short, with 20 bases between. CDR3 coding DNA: TGTGCCAGCAGCTTATCCCTTGATGGGGTAGTCCCCTCCTACGAGCAGTACTTC. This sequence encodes CASSLSLDGVVPSYEQYF. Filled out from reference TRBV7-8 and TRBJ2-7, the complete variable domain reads GAGVSQSPRYKVAKRGQDVALRCDPISGHVSLFWYQQALGQGPEFLTYFQNEAQLDKSGLPSDRFFAERPEGSVSTLKIQRTQQEDSAVYLCASSLSLDGVVPSYEQYFGPGTRLTVT.

In DNA, the CDR3 is TGTGCCAGCAGCTTCCAGCACGAGCAGTACTTC. Its protein is CASSFQHEQYF. This chain connects TRBV5-5 to TRBJ2-7, with D hard to call. The CDR3 sequence is 11 residues long. Per germline, CDR1 SGHKS and CDR2 YYEKEE (reference sequence). V was shortened by 2 bases and J by 5 bases, with 5 bases between the two germline ends.

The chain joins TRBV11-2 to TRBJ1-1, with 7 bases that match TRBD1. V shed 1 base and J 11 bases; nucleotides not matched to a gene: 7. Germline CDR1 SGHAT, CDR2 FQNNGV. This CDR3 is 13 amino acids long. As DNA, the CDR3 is TGTGCCAGCAGCTTAGTTGGGACAGAAAGGGCTTTCTTT. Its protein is CASSLVGTERAFF.

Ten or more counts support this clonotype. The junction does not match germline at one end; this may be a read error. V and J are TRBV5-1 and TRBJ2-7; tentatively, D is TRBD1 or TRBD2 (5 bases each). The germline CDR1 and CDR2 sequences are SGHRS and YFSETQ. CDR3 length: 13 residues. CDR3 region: CASSWDRSYEQYF. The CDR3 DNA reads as TGTGCCAGCAGTTGGGACCGCTCCTACGAGCAGTACTTC.